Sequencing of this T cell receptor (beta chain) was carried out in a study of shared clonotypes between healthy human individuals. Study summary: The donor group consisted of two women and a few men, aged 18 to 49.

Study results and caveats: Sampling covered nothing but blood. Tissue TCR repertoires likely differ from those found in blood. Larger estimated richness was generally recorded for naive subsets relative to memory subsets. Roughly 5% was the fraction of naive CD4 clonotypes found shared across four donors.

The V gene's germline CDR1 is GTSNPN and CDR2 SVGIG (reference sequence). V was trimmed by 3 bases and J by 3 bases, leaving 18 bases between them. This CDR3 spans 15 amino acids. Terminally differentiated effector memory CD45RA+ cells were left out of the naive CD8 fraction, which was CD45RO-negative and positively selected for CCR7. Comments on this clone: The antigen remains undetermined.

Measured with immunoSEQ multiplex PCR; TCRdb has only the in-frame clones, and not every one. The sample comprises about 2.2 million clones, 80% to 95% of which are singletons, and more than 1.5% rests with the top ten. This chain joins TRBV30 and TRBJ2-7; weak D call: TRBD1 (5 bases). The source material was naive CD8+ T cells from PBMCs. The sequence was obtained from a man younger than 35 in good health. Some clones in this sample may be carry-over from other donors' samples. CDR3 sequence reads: CAWSAPGQGRYEQYF. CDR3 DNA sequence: TGTGCCTGGAGCGCTCCTGGCCAGGGCCGCTACGAGCAGTACTTC.